This TCR beta chain originates from a study of cytomegalovirus exposure and HLA in healthy donors. As for this clone: The antigen is unknown.

The length of the CDR3 is 13 residues. Germline CDR1 and CDR2: GTSNPN and SVGIG (reference sequence). The V gene end was trimmed by 0 bases and the J gene end by 6 bases; junction bases not matched to a gene: 5. The study drew the donors from its approximately 110-subject validation cohort, separate from the roughly 700-subject first cohort. Whole-study results and caveats: Diagnosis of cytomegalovirus status made by the classifier reportedly showed high specificity and sensitivity. The authors listed around 150 TCR beta chains as cytomegalovirus-associated.

Produced via immunoSEQ multiplex PCR; TCRdb's table is partial and in-frame only. This table has about 50,000 clones, around 93% appearing once. The sequenced sample consisted of PBMCs. V usage is TRBV30 and J usage is TRBJ2-7, with 7 bases identical to TRBD2. This receptor was identified in a woman aged 18-35 years in good health and CMV-seropositive. The CDR3 protein is CAWSVAGPSEQYF. The CDR3 coding sequence is TGTGCCTGGAGTGTAGCGGGGCCAAGCGAGCAGTACTTC.